This is a list of T cell receptor beta chains from one sample in a study of regulatory T cells in long-lasting Graves disease. One entry per CDR3 protein results from TCRdb running MiXCR on the multiplex PCR reads. The sample lists 450,000 to 500,000 distinct CDR3 sequences; around 15% were seen once. The sample also formed part of further work on T cells in Graves' hyperthyroidism and ophthalmopathy.

The material was peripheral blood mononuclear cells (PBMCs), obtained at new diagnosis, from a patient treated with antithyroid drugs. The receptors derive from a man aged 40-50 years with Graves disease. Each CDR3 is given with its conserved first and last residue. A D gene is named only where the DNA matches it firmly. Some rows mark clone size as missing; the rest say once, few, many or name a class of expanded clone.

length,D,J,V,size,DNA,CDR3
15,-,TRBJ2-7,TRBV7-2,many,TGTGCCAGCAGCTTAGGCCCAGGCGATGCCTACGAGCAGTACTTC,CASSLGPGDAYEQYF
14,-,TRBJ2-5,TRBV9,many,TGTGCCAGCAGCCCCCACAGCCAGCCAGAGACCCAGTACTTC,CASSPHSQPETQYF
17,TRBD1,TRBJ2-5,TRBV28,-,TGTGCCAGCCCCAGGACAGGGGGCCCCGGGGCCCAAGAGACCCAGTACTTC,CASPRTGGPGAQETQYF
13,-,TRBJ2-1,TRBV28,many,TGTGCCAGCAGTAACGCAAGACGTAATGAGCAGTTCTTC,CASSNARRNEQFF
15,-,TRBJ2-1,TRBV19,-,TGTGCCAGTAGTATTGAGGGAGTCTCCTACAATGAGCAGTTCTTC,CASSIEGVSYNEQFF
15,TRBD2,TRBJ2-5,TRBV7-8,once,TGTGCCAGCAGCTTAGCGGGGAGGGTGAAGGAGACCCAGTACTTC,CASSLAGRVKETQYF
14,-,TRBJ2-1,TRBV4-2,-,TGTGCCAGCAGCCCCCGGGACGTGGACAATGAGCAGTTCTTC,CASSPRDVDNEQFF
15,TRBD2,TRBJ2-3,TRBV10-3,few,TGTGCCACTGACCCCGGGACTAGCGCTATAGATACGCAGTATTTT,CATDPGTSAIDTQYF
16,-,TRBJ1-4,TRBV3-1,many,TGTGCCAGCAGCACGGGAAGACGGACACTGAATGAAAAACTGTTTTTT,CASSTGRRTLNEKLFF
17,TRBD2,TRBJ2-3,TRBV4-2,-,TGTGCCAGCAGCCAAGATTGGCGGGGGGGAAGCACAGATACGCAGTATTTT,CASSQDWRGGSTDTQYF
14,-,TRBJ1-1,TRBV10-3,-,TGTGCCATCAGGGCAGGGCTAGGTGGTGCTGAAGCTTTCTTT,CAIRAGLGGAEAFF
14,TRBD2,TRBJ2-1,TRBV12-3/TRBV12-4,many,TGTGCCAGCAGTTTGGCTAGCGGACTCAATGAGCAGTTCTTC,CASSLASGLNEQFF
11,-,TRBJ2-5,TRBV20-1,-,TGCAGTGCGCACCTCGTTGGAAGCCAGTACTTC,CSAHLVGSQYF
16,-,TRBJ2-3,TRBV10-3,-,TGTGCCATCAGTGAGGGGGACTCCTCGAGCACAGATACGCAGTATTTT,CAISEGDSSSTDTQYF
15,TRBD1,TRBJ2-3,TRBV7-3,many,TGTGCCAGCAGCCCATCCGGGACAGGGTTAGATACGCAGTATTTT,CASSPSGTGLDTQYF
15,TRBD2,TRBJ2-7,TRBV12-3/TRBV12-4,-,TGTGCCAGCAGGTGGACTAGCGGGAGGGCCGACGAGCAGTACTTC,CASRWTSGRADEQYF
15,TRBD2,TRBJ2-3,TRBV7-9,many,TGTGCCAGCACCAACCGACTAGCGGGCGACAATACGCAGTATTTT,CASTNRLAGDNTQYF
16,TRBD2,TRBJ2-1,TRBV7-9,-,TGTGCCAGCAGCCCCCTTTTAGCGGGAGGGCTCGGAGAGCAGTTCTTC,CASSPLLAGGLGEQFF
13,-,TRBJ2-7,TRBV9,many,TGTGCCAGCAGCGTAGAGGCTAGATCCGAGCAGTACTTC,CASSVEARSEQYF
15,TRBD1,TRBJ1-1,TRBV4-2,-,TGTGCCAGCAGCTACCAGGGACAGGTGAACACTGAAGCTTTCTTT,CASSYQGQVNTEAFF
15,TRBD2,TRBJ2-1,TRBV24-1,many,TGTGCCACCAGTATCGGGACTAGCGTAGGGGATGAGCAGTTCTTC,CATSIGTSVGDEQFF
12,-,TRBJ1-5,TRBV2,many,TGTGCCAGCAGGGACACAAATCAGCCCCAGCATTTT,CASRDTNQPQHF
14,TRBD2,TRBJ2-2,TRBV20-1,-,TGCAGTGCTAGAGGAGGGAGGGTCACCGGGGAGCTGTTTTTT,CSARGGRVTGELFF
14,TRBD1,TRBJ1-6,TRBV27,-,TGTGCCAGCAGAAGGGACAGAGACCTTTCACCCCTCCACTTT,CASRRDRDLSPLHF
14,-,TRBJ2-7,TRBV27,-,TGTGCCAGCAGTTTATTTCAGCGCTCGCACGAGCAGTACTTC,CASSLFQRSHEQYF
16,-,TRBJ2-1,TRBV12-3/TRBV12-4,few,TGTGCCAGCAGTTTTTCGAGCGGGATAGGGGGCAATGAGCAGTTCTTC,CASSFSSGIGGNEQFF
15,-,TRBJ2-2,TRBV7-9,many,TGTGCCAGCAGCCCCCCGGACACTAACACCGGGGAGCTGTTTTTT,CASSPPDTNTGELFF
13,-,TRBJ1-1,TRBV5-6,many,TGTGCCAGCAGCTTTCTTGGGAGGACTGAAGCTTTCTTT,CASSFLGRTEAFF
15,TRBD1,TRBJ2-7,TRBV6-1,-,TGTGCCAGCAGTGAAGGTCAGGGGGCTTGGGGCGAGCAGTACTTC,CASSEGQGAWGEQYF
12,-,TRBJ2-7,TRBV7-2,-,TGTGCCAGCAGCTTCCCGGGCCCCGAGCAGTACTTC,CASSFPGPEQYF
9,-,TRBJ2-3,TRBV2,many,TGTGCCAGCAGCCCGAGAGGACTCTTT,CASSPRGLF
15,-,TRBJ2-7,TRBV12-3/TRBV12-4,few,TGTGCCAGCAGTCCCCTGGGACATTCGAGTTACGAGCAGTACTTC,CASSPLGHSSYEQYF
14,-,TRBJ1-2,TRBV12-3/TRBV12-4,many,TGTGCCAGCAGTTTAAGGAGGGGGGGCTATGGCTACACCTTC,CASSLRRGGYGYTF
16,-,TRBJ2-1,TRBV7-9,many,TGTGCCAGCAGCCCCGGTTTGGGGGAATCGGTCAATGAGCAGTTCTTC,CASSPGLGESVNEQFF
14,-,TRBJ2-7,TRBV12-3/TRBV12-4,many,TGTGCCAGCAGTTTCTCCACCCGCCGCCGCGAGCAGTACTTC,CASSFSTRRREQYF
10,-,TRBJ1-3,TRBV30,many,TGTGCCTGGGGTGGAAACACCATATATTTT,CAWGGNTIYF
15,-,TRBJ1-4,TRBV20-1,many,TGCAGTGCTAGAGATTGGAGGGGCTCTAATGAAAAACTGTTTTTT,CSARDWRGSNEKLFF
13,-,TRBJ2-5,TRBV28,many,TGTGCCAGCAGTTTCCCGGCGGAAGAGACCCAGTACTTC,CASSFPAEETQYF
16,TRBD2,TRBJ2-1,TRBV5-1,many,TGCGCCAGCAGCGGACTAGCGGGTAGCTCCTACAATGAGCAGTTCTTC,CASSGLAGSSYNEQFF
14,-,TRBJ1-2,TRBV28,many,TGTGCCAGCCGTCCGTACCTCAGGAACTATGGCTACACCTTC,CASRPYLRNYGYTF
15,TRBD1,TRBJ2-7,TRBV13,-,TGTGCCAGCAGCTTCCCCGGGACAGGGTCCTACGAGCAGTACTTC,CASSFPGTGSYEQYF